Detailed here is one T cell receptor beta chain. The antigen it binds to is not known. No base quality values were provided; no much bigger clone lies one nucleotide off. The CDR3 runs 14 amino acids, cysteine and phenylalanine included. Only the CDR3 part of the read is kept: 42 bases, read in frame from the first base. The junction shows trimming of 4 bases on V and 5 bases on J, plus 14 bases between the germline ends. CDR1 is given as SGHTA and CDR2 as FQGNSA, both from the germline V gene. The data were taken from a study of cytomegalovirus exposure and HLA in healthy donors (TCRdb year 2017). Broadly, across the study: An earlier analysis of roughly 630 of the donors reported approximately 270 Gb of sequence data and more than 90 million unique TCR beta sequences from around 200 million T cells. Roughly 290 gigabases of sequencing data and 75 million to 85 million unique TCR sequences made up an early release that covered roughly 670 HLA-typed donors. Of the roughly 400 genotyped donors, 81% fell in the genetic ancestry cluster associated with self-reported Caucasian donors. The aim of the study was to test whether cataloging public T cell receptors could identify signatures of past pathogen exposure. The study used immunosequencing to profile the T cell repertoires of approximately 630 subjects and linked those repertoires to cytomegalovirus serostatus. A separate validation cohort of 100 to 150 different subjects was used in addition to the 666-subject first cohort. To predict cytomegalovirus infection status, the study combined high-throughput TCR immunosequencing, statistical association of individual TCRs with disease status, and machine learning. In a later analysis, previously published TCR beta repertoires from about 640 donors were re-analyzed and high-resolution HLA genotyping was added so that TCR occurrence patterns could be studied. Rather than using new phenotypic data, the later analysis identified candidate immune exposures from TCR beta sequences and from how often those sequences occurred across donors. To decide whether each TCR beta V gene segment behaved as functional or pseudogenic, an earlier analysis of some 600 of the donors relied on high-throughput TCR beta sequencing. Alongside the repertoire data, information on donor age, sex, ethnicity and CMV serostatus was compiled. A later genetic analysis took genome-wide SNP genotypes for about 60% of the roughly 670 donors and used that subset as a discovery cohort. All discovery cohort repertoires had been generated on a single sequencing platform. Class I and class II HLA loci were covered by the typing at four-digit resolution. The number of donors typed differed by locus, with 629-630 for A, B, C, DRB1 and DQB1, 522 for DQA1, 600 to 610 for DPA1, and around 430 for DPB1. Several DR-DQ haplotypes were handled as single units for association and clustering because linkage in the cohort was strong. Across approximately 420 genotyped donors of the cohort, an average of roughly 200,000 unique TCR beta nucleotide sequences per donor were sequenced, and approximately 19% of those sequences were non-productive.

Libraries were made using the immunoSEQ multiplex PCR assay. For the multiplex PCR, a mixture combining 60 forward primers for TCR Vbeta segments and 13 reverse primers for TCR Jbeta segments was used. A multiplex PCR assay on genomic DNA amplified the CDR3 region of rearranged TCR beta genes. Amplified TCR beta libraries were sequenced as 87-base-pair reads on the Illumina HiSeq System. The authors' pipeline ran thus. Across the 666 repertoires, a later analysis counted tens of millions of unique TCR beta chains, around 11 million of which were shared by at least two donors. A nearest-neighbor algorithm error-corrected the raw reads and collapsed the reads into unique sequences, merging closely related sequences to remove PCR and sequencing errors. V, D and J gene segments were assigned by aligning CDR3 sequences to IMGT reference sequences. For a sequence to be retained, a match of at least six nucleotides was required to both a V gene segment and a J gene segment. A rearrangement counted as productive if the CDR3 had no stop codons and remained in frame with V and J, and every other rearrangement counted as non-productive. CDR3 was defined according to IMGT convention as the region running from the second conserved V-encoded cysteine to the conserved J-encoded phenylalanine. The earlier analysis of 450 to 750 of the donors excluded any sequence lacking an unambiguous match to a single V gene segment. In an earlier analysis of roughly 500 of the donors, V segments were called functional above 56.7% productive rearrangements and were called segregating when the between-donor standard deviation exceeded 5%. A statistical classification framework was developed to diagnose cytomegalovirus status using the catalog of TCR beta chain sequences. V and J gene assignment, in a later analysis, came from comparing TCR nucleotide sequences with IMGT/GENE-DB human TR gene sequences. A later analysis assigned CDR3 sequences and most-parsimonious VDJ recombination scenarios with the TCRdist pipeline. A later analysis defined each TCR beta chain by its CDR3 amino acid sequence plus V-gene family, and excluded reads lacking a unique V-gene family. In a later analysis, 500 to 650 highly shared, low-generation-probability nucleotide sequences were removed to address suspected cross-contamination and a sequencing artifact. A later analysis calculated a clonal expansion index for each public chain from normalized within-repertoire ranks of inferred template counts. Generation probabilities in a later analysis came from a VDJ recombination model fitted to out-of-frame rearrangements, and those results were checked against IGoR. In a later analysis, hypergeometric tests were used to score TCR-TCR, TCR-HLA and TCR-CMV co-occurrence, with a repertoire-size bias correction applied to TCR pairs. A later analysis estimated false discovery rates by permuting HLA or CMV assignments 20 times. In a later analysis, co-occurring TCRs were grouped with DBSCAN, and TCRdist sequence similarity was added when clustering was performed within HLA-allele-positive subsets. Repertoires with fewer than 30,000 or more than 120,000 public chains, plus five repertoires with anomalous nucleotide sharing, were excluded from co-occurrence clustering. TCRdb limited this immuneACCESS table to in-frame rearrangements with V and J called. A share of clones is missing; checked studies link under half to unresolved V genes, and the rest is unexplained. V, J and clone size are taken as reported in that table, and D and trimming were inferred from the DNA itself. The sample yields approximately 100,000 clones; around three quarters were counted once. 4.1% of the sample rests with the top ten.

The cohort comprised 550 to 700 healthy bone marrow donors. All cohort members were sampled while nominally healthy, although unrecorded immune exposures were likely present. The donor was CMV seropositive and was included in the group of approximately 310 seropositive cohort members. A peripheral blood sample was provided by each donor, and peripheral blood mononuclear cells were used for TCR beta sequencing. Genomic DNA extraction from the blood cell samples was performed with the Qiagen DNeasy Blood Extraction Kit. The paper as a whole reports these results and caveats: Cytomegalovirus status was reported to be diagnosed by the classifier with high specificity and sensitivity in both the original and validation cohorts. A later analysis found that most CMV-associated TCR beta chains appeared HLA-restricted, with HLA associations seemingly driven largely by CMV exposure. In a later analysis, HLA-associated TCR beta chains were found to be more clonally expanded and to have lower generation probabilities than equally common non-associated chains. In vitro tests confirmed that three of the cytomegalovirus-associated TCR beta chains recognize cytomegalovirus antigens. An earlier analysis of approximately 530 of the donors showed that most TCR beta V segments appeared in productive rearrangements either about 90% or about 30% of the time, which broadly matched IMGT annotations. Immune exposure information for the cohort was limited to CMV serostatus. A further reported finding was that TCR beta sequences accurately predicted the HLA-A and HLA-B alleles for most subjects in the first cohort. Because HLA typing was missing for some donors at each locus, association tests included only the typed subset. A cluster of highly shared sequence variants was judged likely to represent a technical artifact of the sequencing pipeline. Most TCR sequences were observed very rarely across donors, whereas some public TCRs were present in many individuals. This cohort had only TCR beta chains sequenced, and the lack of alpha or paired-chain data limited which features could be detected. The study gave a list of 150 to 200 TCR beta chains associated with cytomegalovirus. In a later analysis, several top co-occurrence clusters were reported to appear linked to parvovirus B19, influenza, CMV and Epstein-Barr virus. The 87-base-pair reads could not distinguish some IMGT-functional V segments, including TRBV6-2 and TRBV6-3, so those segments were excluded. An association between a missense DCLRE1C variant and V-gene and J-gene trimming of TCR beta chains was found in a later genetic analysis and replicated in an independent cohort. According to a later genetic analysis, donors in an Asian-associated ancestry cluster had fewer N-insertions in productive TCRs than the approximately 610-donor mean. Over 15 rarely observed V segments, including chromosome 9 orphons, were excluded from the earlier analysis of approximately 600 of the donors because counts were too low. The authors suggested that the approach could potentially be generalized to other disease states and immunological phenotypes. Presence/absence analyses assumed roughly uniform sequencing depth across donors, an assumption that may not hold. Correlated functional status among segregating V segments might be attributable to linkage disequilibrium, but an unknown experimental factor could not be ruled out. Assigning TCR associations to individual alleles was difficult when HLA alleles, especially DR and DQ, strongly co-occurred. Specific HLA alleles were associated with 16,951 TCR beta sequences at a false discovery rate of 0.05 in a later analysis. According to a later analysis, TCR association rates differed among HLA loci, with DRB1 alleles showing the most associated TCRs and HLA-C alleles showing the fewest.

The sequence derives from a female donor in good health and CMV-seropositive. The V and J segments used are TRBV7-2 and TRBJ1-2; the D gene is perhaps TRBD1, on 6 matching bases. The sample comprised PBMCs. For the CDR3, the sequence is CASSSSTGGYGYTF. The nucleotide sequence reads as follows: TGTGCCAGCAGCTCATCGACAGGTGGATATGGCTACACCTTC.